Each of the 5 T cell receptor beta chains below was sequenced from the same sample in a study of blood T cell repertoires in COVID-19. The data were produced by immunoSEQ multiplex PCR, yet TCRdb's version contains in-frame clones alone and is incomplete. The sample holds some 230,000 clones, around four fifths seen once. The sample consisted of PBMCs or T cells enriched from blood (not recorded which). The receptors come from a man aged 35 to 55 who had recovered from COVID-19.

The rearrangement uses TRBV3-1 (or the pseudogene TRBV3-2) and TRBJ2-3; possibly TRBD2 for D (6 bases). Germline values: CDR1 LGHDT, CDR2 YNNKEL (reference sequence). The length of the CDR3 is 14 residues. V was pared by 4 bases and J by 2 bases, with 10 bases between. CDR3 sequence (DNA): TGTGCCAGCAGCCGGGCGCGGGACACAGATACGCAGTATTTT. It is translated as CASSRARDTDTQYF.

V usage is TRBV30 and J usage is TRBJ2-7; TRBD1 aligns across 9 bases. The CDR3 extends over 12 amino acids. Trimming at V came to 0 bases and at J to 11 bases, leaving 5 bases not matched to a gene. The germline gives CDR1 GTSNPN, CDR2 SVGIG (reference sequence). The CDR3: CAWSVTGGGKYF. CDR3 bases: TGTGCCTGGAGTGTAACAGGGGGCGGGAAGTACTTC. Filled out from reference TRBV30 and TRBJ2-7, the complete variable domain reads SQTIHQWPATLVQPVGSPLSLECTVEGTSNPNLYWYRQAAGRGLQLLFYSVGIGQISSEVPQNLSASRPQDRQFILSSKKLLLSDSGFYLCAWSVTGGGKYFGPGTRLTVT.

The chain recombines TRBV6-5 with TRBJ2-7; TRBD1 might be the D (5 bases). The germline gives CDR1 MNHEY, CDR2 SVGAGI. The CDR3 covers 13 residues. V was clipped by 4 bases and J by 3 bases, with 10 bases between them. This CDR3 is CASSSYRYYEQYF. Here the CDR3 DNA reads TGTGCCAGCAGTTCTTACAGGTACTACGAGCAGTACTTC.

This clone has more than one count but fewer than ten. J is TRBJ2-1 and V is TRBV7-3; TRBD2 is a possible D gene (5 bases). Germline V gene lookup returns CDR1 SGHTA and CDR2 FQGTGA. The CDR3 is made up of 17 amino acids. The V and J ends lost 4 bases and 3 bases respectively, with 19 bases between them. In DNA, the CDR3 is TGTGCCAGCAGCTCCATGCGAGGGAAGGTAAACTACAATGAGCAGTTCTTC. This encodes CASSSMRGKVNYNEQFF.

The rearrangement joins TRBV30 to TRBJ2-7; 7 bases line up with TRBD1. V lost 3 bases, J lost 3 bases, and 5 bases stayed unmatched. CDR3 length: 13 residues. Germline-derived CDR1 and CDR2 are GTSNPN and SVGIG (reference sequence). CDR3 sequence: CAWRATGSYEQYF. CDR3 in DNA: TGTGCCTGGAGGGCGACAGGGAGCTACGAGCAGTACTTC. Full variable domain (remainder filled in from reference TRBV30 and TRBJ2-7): SQTIHQWPATLVQPVGSPLSLECTVEGTSNPNLYWYRQAAGRGLQLLFYSVGIGQISSEVPQNLSASRPQDRQFILSSKKLLLSDSGFYLCAWRATGSYEQYFGPGTRLTVT.